This T cell receptor (beta chain) appears in the sequencing data of a study of blood T cells in healthy people across ages (dated by TCRdb to about 2015). Notes on the research overall: Template switching captured roughly one uniquely barcoded TCR beta cDNA molecule per two T cells in model experiments. Using deep sequencing normalized with unique cDNA molecular identifiers, the study measured how TCR beta repertoire diversity changes with age. The donors were divided into four age groups: young (average around 16 years), middle-aged (approximately 39), aged (about 60) and long-lived (about 84). Two additional independent replicas of 1 million unique cDNA reads from the same blood draw were analyzed for two donors (one aged 18 to 30 and one aged 80 or older).

Libraries were constructed by 5' RACE. TCRdb shows the sequencer as Illumina HiSeq 2500. A second roughly 6 to 11 cycle PCR used a sample-barcoded 5' primer and a J-beta primer mix. A unique molecular identifier was introduced onto each TCR beta cDNA molecule by a template-switch 5' adaptor carrying 12 random nucleotides. Each sample yielded at least 3 million CDR3-containing paired-end reads. First-strand cDNA was synthesized from all RNA with the Mint cDNA synthesis kit, primed by a TRBC-specific oligonucleotide. Following uracil-DNA glycosylase treatment, all cDNA underwent a first 18-cycle PCR with the universal primers M1SS and BC2_uni_R. Per the original workflow: Normalization of each sample was performed by random selection of 1 million high-quality reads, each carrying a distinct molecular identifier. Instead of being binned into consensus sequences, reads that shared molecular identifiers were thrown out. CDR3 identification, clonotype clustering and error correction used MiTCR with a Q25 quality threshold and the strictest error-elimination algorithm. Lower-bound total TCR beta diversity was estimated with a nonparametric unseen species model using Euler transformation. TCRdb reanalyzed the raw reads on its own, using fastp at Q25 for trimming and MiXCR for clone calling, and kept in-frame beta chains. Rows merge per CDR3 protein into single entries with the most common DNA and genes. TCRdb's processing, not the authors' own work, is the source of the V and J calls. The sample has nearly 800,000 distinct CDR3 sequences on record, 20% to 25% of them singletons. The ten largest make up 3% to 4.5% of the sample.

Systemically healthy Caucasian individuals from Russia, some 36 in total and aged roughly 6 to 95 years, were included as donors. Each donor gave ten milliliters of peripheral blood, drawn into EDTA-treated Vacutainer tubes. Ficoll-Paque density-gradient centrifugation was used to isolate PBMCs, with at least 7 million per sample. Trizol reagent was used to extract total RNA from the PBMCs, yielding at least 5.5 micrograms per sample. Naive CD45RAhigh/CD27high T cell percentages were measured by flow cytometry on a PBMC aliquot from every donor. Paper-wide results and their limitations: Estimates of total diversity from one million sequenced T cells were regarded as lower bounds and underestimates. Conclusive comparison of naive and antigen-experienced compartments was prevented by the profiling of bulk unsorted PBMCs. The percentage of naive T cells measured by flow cytometry correlated strongly with observed TCR beta diversity. As age increased, observed TCR beta diversity per million T cells dropped in a roughly linear way, and a significant reduction was already evident by age 40. Compared with the aged group, the long-lived group had more naive CD4+ T cells, fewer expanded clones and increased TCR diversity, suggesting age selection. The CMV infection status of donors was not known, potentially confounding age-related changes in expanded clonotypes.

This clonotype was counted only a few times. Which antigen it targets is not known. The record has no base qualities; no much larger clone is one base away. The sample was also reused in another study, on T cells of mothers and their children. As described in the second report: The donors were nine systemically healthy Caucasian individuals, made up of three mothers and their six children. cDNA synthesis used all of the extracted RNA, with 1.5 ug of RNA in each 15 ul reaction. In the second PCR, the M1S primer introduced both the sample barcodes and 2-4 random nucleotides. More than 8 million TCR beta CDR3 reads were obtained from each mother, and about 3 million reads were obtained from each child. Thymic selection similarly shapes TCR recombination output in related and unrelated pairs, with minor effect from inherited differences. Normalized repertoire overlap was always found to be slightly, but never significantly, higher in related mother-child pairs than in unrelated mother-child pairs. No persistent microchimeric T cell clones were detected, at a sensitivity of roughly 93 clones per million clonotypes. Deep NGS was used in the study to compare the TCR beta repertoires of mothers and children and to look for features that separate related mother-child pairs from unrelated individuals. Mothers averaged approximately 41 +/- 4 years of age and children averaged 11 +/- 4 years. After adapter ligation was performed with NEBNext reagents, the libraries were sequenced on an Illumina HiSeq 2000 with 100+100 nt paired-end reads. Mother and child libraries were prepared a month apart and sequenced in separate runs to prevent cross-contamination. Between roughly 450,000 and 2,200,000 distinct TCR beta clonotypes were identified per donor. Naive TCR beta clonotypes were estimated from low-frequency clonotypes matched to each donor's FACS-determined naive share, without sorting.

This TCR derives from a boy between 10 and 17 years old in good health. Sequenced material: blood.

In nucleotide form, the sequence is TGTGCCAGCAGCTCTTCCAGGGCAACTAATGAAAAACTGTTTTTT. Translation gives CASSSSRATNEKLFF. The rearranged chain carries TRBV7-6 and TRBJ1-4; perhaps TRBD1 is the D gene, with 5 bases matching. CDR3 length: 15 amino acids, cysteine to phenylalanine. Of all the DNA, just the CDR3 is kept, 45 bases in frame from base 1. The germline V gene specifies SGHVS as CDR1 and FNYEAQ as CDR2. Deletion took 4 bases off V and 0 bases off J, with a span of 9 bases between the germline ends. Where the CDR3 stops, the reference TRBV7-6 and TRBJ1-4 genes take over; the full variable domain is GAGVSQSPRYKVTKRGQDVALRCDPISGHVSLYWYRQALGQGPEFLTYFNYEAQQDKSGLPNDRFSAERPEGSISTLTIQRTEQRDSAMYRCASSSSRATNEKLFFGSGTQLSVL.